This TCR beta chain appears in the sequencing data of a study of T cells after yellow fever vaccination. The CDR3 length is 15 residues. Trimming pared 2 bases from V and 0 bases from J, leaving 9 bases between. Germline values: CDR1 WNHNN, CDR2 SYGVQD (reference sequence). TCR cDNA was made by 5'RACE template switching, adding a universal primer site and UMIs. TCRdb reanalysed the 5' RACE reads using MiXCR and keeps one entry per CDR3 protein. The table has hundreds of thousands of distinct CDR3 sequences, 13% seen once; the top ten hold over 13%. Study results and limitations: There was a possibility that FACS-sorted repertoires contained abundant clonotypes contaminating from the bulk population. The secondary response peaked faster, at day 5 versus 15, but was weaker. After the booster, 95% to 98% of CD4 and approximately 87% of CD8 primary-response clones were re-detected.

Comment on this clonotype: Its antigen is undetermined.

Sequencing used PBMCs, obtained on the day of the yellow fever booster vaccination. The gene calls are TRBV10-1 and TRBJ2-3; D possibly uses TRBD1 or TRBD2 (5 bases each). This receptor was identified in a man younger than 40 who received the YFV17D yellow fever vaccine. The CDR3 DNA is TGCGCCAGCAGTGAGCACAGGACTAGCACAGATACGCAGTATTTT. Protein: CASSEHRTSTDTQYF.